The clone carrying this T cell receptor beta chain qualifies as medium-sized. The data are from a study of spatial heterogeneity in lung cancer. One entry per CDR3 protein results from TCRdb running MiXCR on the 5' RACE reads. This table has under 1,500 distinct CDR3 sequences, 6.5% to 7% appearing once. Time point indicated: sample taken at primary tumor resection. The CDR3 spans 16 residues. The V gene's germline CDR1 is DFQATT and CDR2 SNEGSKA (reference sequence). Germline trimming cut 3 bases from V and 5 bases from J; bases unmatched to any gene: 14. The sequence was collected from a male donor with early-stage non-small cell lung cancer. Sample: normal lung tissue next to the tumor, taken at surgery. V usage is TRBV20-1 and J usage is TRBJ2-5, with TRBD2 matching 8 bases. The CDR3 DNA follows: TGCAGTGCTAGTGACAGCGGGAGATCTAAGGAGGAGACCCAGTACTTC. Its protein is CSASDSGRSKEETQYF.